The 17 T cell receptor beta chains below all came from one sample that was sequenced in a study of blood T cell repertoires in COVID-19. Profiled with immunoSEQ multiplex PCR; TCRdb holds only in-frame clones, not every one. The table records approximately 140,000 clones, around 88% of them present only once. Sequencing input: peripheral blood. These receptors originate from a human donor in a cohort sampled during active COVID-19.

The V gene is TRBV9, the J gene TRBJ1-2; possibly TRBD1 for D (6 bases). CDR1 is SGDLS and CDR2 is YYNGEE in the germline V gene. V was pared by 2 bases and J by 7 bases, with 12 bases between. The CDR3 runs 13 residues. The CDR3 bases are TGTGCCAGCAGCGTGAAAGGGGGGGCTGGCTACACCTTC. Its translation: CASSVKGGAGYTF.

V gene TRBV11-2 combines with J gene TRBJ2-6, with 7 bases fitting TRBD1. The CDR3 runs 18 residues. The germline V gene has CDR1 SGHAT and CDR2 FQNNGV. V dropped 1 base and J dropped 0; count of bases not matched to a gene: 6. The CDR3 loop is CASSLGTGHLSGANVLTF. The CDR3 DNA is TGTGCCAGCAGCTTAGGGACAGGCCACCTCTCTGGGGCCAACGTCCTGACTTTC. Supplemented by reference TRBV11-2 and TRBJ2-6, the full variable domain reads EAGVAQSPRYKIIEKRQSVAFWCNPISGHATLYWYQQILGQGPKLLIQFQNNGVVDDSQLPKDRFSAERLKGVDSTLKIQPAKLEDSAVYLCASSLGTGHLSGANVLTFGAGSRLTVL.

This chain links TRBV5-4 with TRBJ2-5, with unresolved D. The CDR3 is 13 residues long. V gave up 0 bases and J gave up 2 bases, with 5 bases separating them. CDR1 is SGHNT and CDR2 is YYREEE in the germline V gene (reference sequence). The DNA of the CDR3 is TGTGCCAGCAGCTTGGTGGAGCAAGAGACCCAGTACTTC. Its translation is CASSLVEQETQYF. The whole variable domain, remainder taken from reference TRBV5-4 and TRBJ2-5, is ETGVTQSPTHLIKTRGQQVTLRCSSQSGHNTVSWYQQALGQGPQFIFQYYREEENGRGNFPPRFSGLQFPNYSSELNVNALELDDSALYLCASSLVEQETQYFGPGTRLLVL.

This clone has a handful of counts. CDR3 region: CASSSTGTGGLSGNTIYF. CDR3 sequence (DNA): TGTGCCAGCAGCTCAACCGGGACAGGGGGCCTCTCTGGAAACACCATATATTTT. The V gene is TRBV11-2, the J gene TRBJ1-3, with 12 bases that match TRBD1. The V and J ends lost 4 bases and 0 bases, in that order; junction bases with no gene match: 7. CDR3 length equals 18 residues. Germline V gene lookup returns CDR1 SGHAT and CDR2 FQNNGV.

The J gene is TRBJ2-2, the V gene TRBV11-3; no clear D gene. The CDR3 is 14 residues long. Trimming stripped 3 bases from V and 4 bases from J, with 9 bases between. Germline CDR1 reads SGHNT; CDR2 reads YENEEA. CDR3 coding DNA: TGTGCCAGCAGCTTCTCACAGAGCACCGGGGAGCTGTTTTTT. It codes for CASSFSQSTGELFF.

The chain joins TRBV20-1 to TRBJ1-1, with D tentatively TRBD1 (6 bases). This CDR3 is 10 amino acids long. Germline CDR1 and CDR2: DFQATT and SNEGSKA (reference sequence). V lost 6 bases, J lost 11 bases, and 13 bases lay in between. CDR3 amino acids: CSASGELAFF. The CDR3 nucleotides read TGCAGTGCCTCAGGGGAATTGGCTTTCTTT.

In this sample, this clone turned up a few times. The chain has TRBV11-2 and TRBJ2-1, with 10 bases that match TRBD2. The CDR3 extends over 16 amino acids. Per germline, CDR1 SGHAT and CDR2 FQNNGV. V dropped 5 bases and J dropped 2; count of bases not matched to a gene: 6. In DNA, the CDR3 is TGTGCCAGCAGCCCGCTAGCGGGGGTTCCCTACAATGAGCAGTTCTTC. It yields the protein CASSPLAGVPYNEQFF.

The chain couples TRBV4-2 to TRBJ2-7, with D perhaps TRBD2 (7 bases). CDR3 size: 17 residues. In germline, CDR1 is LGHNA, CDR2 YNFKEQ. V was cut by 3 bases and J by 2 bases, with 20 bases left in between. This CDR3 reads CASSQGGGRVTTYEQYF. In DNA form, the CDR3 reads TGTGCCAGCAGCCAGGGGGGGGGCAGGGTAACAACCTACGAGCAGTACTTC.

The V call is TRBV10-3, the J call TRBJ2-1; TRBD1 agrees at 11 bases. The CDR3 sequence is 19 residues long. The germline V gene encodes CDR1 ENHRY and CDR2 SYGVKD. Trimming at V came to 2 bases and at J to 1 base, leaving 10 bases not matched to a gene. The CDR3 here is CAISEGPGQGGHSYNEQFF. CDR3 in DNA: TGTGCCATCAGTGAGGGACCGGGACAGGGGGGCCATTCCTACAATGAGCAGTTCTTC.

This clone was counted between two and nine times. The rearrangement links TRBV6-2 or TRBV6-3 to TRBJ2-7, with D tentatively TRBD2 (6 bases). V was pared by 2 bases and J by 1 base, with 9 bases between. CDR1 is MNHEY, CDR2 SVGEGT, per germline. The CDR3 is made up of 14 amino acids. The CDR3 bases are TGTGCCAGCAGTTACGGGACTGCTTCCTACGAGCAGTACTTC. This encodes CASSYGTASYEQYF.

This sequence joins TRBV30 and TRBJ1-5, with 8 bases matching TRBD1. V lost 0 bases, J lost 6 bases, and 10 bases stayed unmatched. CDR3 length equals 16 residues. Germline-derived CDR1 and CDR2 are GTSNPN and SVGIG (reference sequence). The CDR3 DNA reads TGTGCCTGGAGTGTAAAAAGACCAGGGGGCGGTCAGCCCCAGCATTTT. Amino acids: CAWSVKRPGGGQPQHF.

Notes on this clone: Other DNA variants within this sample encode the same CDR3. The V gene is TRBV7-9, the J gene TRBJ1-1, with D hard to call. This CDR3 has 14 amino acids. Deletions cut 1 base from V and 1 base from J, with 7 bases between. In germline, CDR1 is SEHNR, CDR2 FQNEAQ (reference sequence). The CDR3 loop is CASSLGQANTEAFF. The DNA for the CDR3 is TGTGCCAGCAGCTTAGGGCAGGCGAACACTGAAGCTTTCTTT. Looking up the rest from reference TRBV7-9 and TRBJ1-1 gives the full variable domain: DTGVSQNPRHKITKRGQNVTFRCDPISEHNRLYWYRQTLGQGPEFLTYFQNEAQLEKSRLLSDRFSAERPKGSFSTLEIQRTEQGDSAMYLCASSLGQANTEAFFGQGTRLTVV.

The table lists this clone with a count of one. This sequence joins TRBV11-3 and TRBJ1-1, with a possible D match to TRBD1 (6 bases). Per the germline V gene, CDR1 is SGHNT and CDR2 is YENEEA. Trimming left V 5 bases short and J 6 bases short, with 16 bases between. This CDR3 has 14 residues. In DNA, the CDR3 is TGTGCCAGCAGCCCTCCAGGGGACGGTGCTGAAGCTTTCTTT. This encodes CASSPPGDGAEAFF.

This chain links TRBV6-6 with TRBJ2-7, with a weak D call TRBD2 (6 bases). The CDR3 length is 16 residues. The V end lost 0 bases, the J end lost 4 bases, and 16 bases lay between the germline ends. Germline V gene sequence: CDR1 MNHNY, CDR2 SVGAGI (reference sequence). The DNA of the CDR3 is TGTGCCAGCAGTTACTCCGGGAGCCCCCTGGGATACGAGCAGTACTTC. It encodes CASSYSGSPLGYEQYF.

The chain joins TRBV5-5 to TRBJ2-3; 11 bases line up with TRBD2. Germline loops: CDR1 SGHKS, CDR2 YYEKEE (reference sequence). The trim removed 1 base at V and 3 bases at J, leaving 4 bases unmatched. The CDR3 loop spans 16 amino acids. The CDR3 DNA is TGTGCCAGCAGCTTGACTAGCGGGGGAGGGACAGATACGCAGTATTTT. This sequence encodes CASSLTSGGGTDTQYF.

The chain joins TRBV9 to TRBJ2-5; D is possibly TRBD1 (6 bases). This CDR3 region has 17 residues. Looked up from germline, CDR1 is SGDLS and CDR2 is YYNGEE. V lost 6 bases and J 4 bases, leaving 25 bases between the germline ends. CDR3 sequence (DNA): TGTGCCAGCACCCTTTCGACAGGAGAGTTGGAAGGAGAGACCCAGTACTTC. It yields the protein CASTLSTGELEGETQYF. The variable domain in full, with the rest retrieved from reference TRBV9 and TRBJ2-5, is DSGVTQTPKHLITATGQRVTLRCSPRSGDLSVYWYQQSLDQGLQFLIQYYNGEERAKGNILERFSAQQFPDLHSELNLSSLELGDSALYFCASTLSTGELEGETQYFGPGTRLLVL.

About this clone: At one of its ends the junction is not consistent with the germline gene, which may arise from a read error. This CDR3 is also generated by other DNA sequences in the sample. The chain joins TRBV7-9 to TRBJ2-1; D gene unclear. The germline V gene encodes CDR1 SEHNR and CDR2 FQNEAQ (reference sequence). This CDR3 region has 11 residues. The CDR3 DNA reads TGTGCCAGCAGCTCCTTCAATGAGCAGTTCTTC. This gives the protein CASSSFNEQFF.